This TCR beta chain was profiled in a study of blood T cell repertoires in COVID-19. On the study more broadly: The analysed material was cDNA or gDNA that came from T cells, B-cell-depleted T cells, or PBMCs.

Repertoires were generated with immunoSEQ multiplex PCR, while TCRdb's copy carries only in-frame clones and drops some. The data hold tens of thousands of clones, with 85% to 90% observed a single time. The germline V gene encodes CDR1 MGHRA and CDR2 YSYEKL. Trimming cost V 2 bases and J 3 bases, with 19 bases left between them. This CDR3 has 17 residues. The TCR sequence derives from a human donor in a cohort sampled during active COVID-19. The V gene is TRBV4-1, the J gene TRBJ1-2; no firm D call. The specimen sequenced was peripheral blood. CDR3 amino acids: CASSQPHGVIRHYGYTF. The CDR3 DNA reads TGCGCCAGCAGCCAACCCCACGGGGTCATTAGACACTATGGCTACACCTTC.